A single sample is the source of the 27 T cell receptor beta chains below, sequenced in a study of vaccination and CD4 T cells after COVID-19. Treatment noted: roughly ten-day PBMC culture with coronavirus spike peptide pools or control peptides (ViraFEST assay). The Oncomine TCR Beta short-read assay sequenced DNA from cultured CD4+ T cells. TCRdb itself ran the PCR reads through MiXCR, one entry per CDR3 protein. The sample holds roughly 24,000 distinct CDR3 sequences, 50% to 75% seen once. For these receptors, no antigen is known. The sample was CD4+ T cells from blood, cultured in vitro. These receptors all stem from a human donor who had recovered from COVID-19.

The V and J genes are TRBV20-1 and TRBJ1-6, with D possibly matching TRBD1 (6 bases). Looked up from germline, CDR1 is DFQATT and CDR2 is SNEGSKA (reference sequence). The CDR3 totals 14 residues. The ends were cut back, 0 bases at V and 9 bases at J, with 12 bases in the middle. CDR3 residues: CSAREQGFGSPLHF. In DNA form, the CDR3 reads TGCAGTGCTAGAGAACAGGGTTTTGGTTCACCCCTCCACTTT.

V usage is TRBV6-4 and J usage is TRBJ1-2; TRBD1 is a possible D gene (5 bases). This CDR3 comprises 12 residues. CDR1 and CDR2 (germline): MRHNA, SNTAGT. Trimming removed 11 bases from V and 0 bases from J, with 10 bases in between. CDR3 sequence: CAARGPNYGYTF. The CDR3 DNA reads as TGTGCCGCCCGGGGACCTAACTATGGCTACACCTTC.

The gene calls are TRBV20-1 and TRBJ2-5; no clear D. Per the germline V gene, CDR1 is DFQATT and CDR2 is SNEGSKA (reference sequence). CDR3 length: 11 residues. The CDR3 loop is CTPHTVETQYF. In DNA form, the CDR3 reads TGCACCCCCCACACGGTAGAGACCCAGTACTTC.

The chain combines TRBV20-1 with TRBJ1-1; a weak D match, TRBD1 (5 bases). With 3 bases removed from V and 6 bases from J, the gap between germline ends came to 11 bases. This CDR3 is 12 amino acids long. Germline CDR1 reads DFQATT; CDR2 reads SNEGSKA (reference sequence). In DNA form, the CDR3 reads TGCAGTGCTAGTTCGGGGGTCCCTGAAGCTTTCTTT. Translating it yields CSASSGVPEAFF.

In this sample, this clonotype turned up a few times. V usage is TRBV7-2 and J usage is TRBJ1-5; D gene unclear. The CDR3 spans 12 residues. The germline gives CDR1 SGHTA, CDR2 FQGNSA. V lost 5 bases and J lost 7, with 9 bases in between. The CDR3 here is CASSKGLQPQHF. DNA of the CDR3: TGTGCCAGCAGCAAAGGGTTACAGCCCCAGCATTTT.

The chain is built from TRBV20-1 and TRBJ2-7, with 7 bases aligning to TRBD1. Germline values: CDR1 DFQATT, CDR2 SNEGSKA (reference sequence). Trimming removed 0 bases from V and 2 bases from J; junction bases left unmatched: 7. The CDR3 consists of 15 residues. The chain's CDR3 is CSARDTGQPPYEQYF. The CDR3 bases are TGCAGTGCTAGAGATACGGGACAGCCACCCTACGAGCAGTACTTC.

The rearrangement uses TRBV4-1 and TRBJ2-4, with 13 bases identical to TRBD2. This CDR3 is built from 17 residues. CDR1 is MGHRA, CDR2 YSYEKL, per germline. V dropped 2 bases and J dropped 8; count of bases not matched to a gene: 9. CDR3 loop: CASSQPTGTSGMYIQYF. CDR3 coding DNA: TGCGCCAGCAGCCAACCGACGGGGACTAGCGGGATGTACATTCAGTACTTC.

This clonotype was picked up a small number of times. The CDR3 protein is CASSFTGSANTEAFF. The CDR3 DNA is TGTGCCAGCAGCTTCACAGGGTCCGCGAACACTGAAGCTTTCTTT. The rearrangement uses TRBV7-8 and TRBJ1-1; a weak D match, TRBD1 (6 bases). The CDR3 sequence is 15 residues long. Germline values: CDR1 SGHVS, CDR2 FQNEAQ. V was trimmed by 3 bases and J by 1 base, leaving 12 bases between them.

The chain is built from TRBV7-2 and TRBJ2-7; maybe TRBD2 (5 bases). Trimming stripped 4 bases from V and 2 bases from J, with 12 bases between. Germline CDR1 SGHTA, CDR2 FQGNSA. The CDR3 loop spans 14 amino acids. Here the CDR3 DNA reads TGTGCCAGCAGCTCCCCCGGACTCGCCTACGAGCAGTACTTC. Amino acid sequence: CASSSPGLAYEQYF. The full variable domain, rest sourced from reference TRBV7-2 and TRBJ2-7, is GAGVSQSPSNKVTEKGKDVELRCDPISGHTALYWYRQSLGQGLEFLIYFQGNSAPDKSGLPSDRFSAERTGGSVSTLTIQRTQQEDSAVYLCASSSPGLAYEQYFGPGTRLTVT.

This clonotype was seen a handful of times. Written as DNA, the CDR3 is TGTGCCAGCAGTACTAGGGGTACGCAGTATTTT. Translated: CASSTRGTQYF. The chain uses TRBV2 and TRBJ2-3; either TRBD1 or TRBD2 may fit D (5 bases each). The CDR3 loop spans 11 amino acids. V was cut by 5 bases and J by 8 bases, with 8 bases left in between. In germline, CDR1 is SNHLY, CDR2 FYNNEI.

Details on this clonotype: One end of the junction is discordant with germline, which a read error may explain. The chain is built from TRBV5-6 and TRBJ1-1; no definite D call. Germline loops: CDR1 SGHDT, CDR2 YYEEEE. This CDR3 comprises 14 residues. In nucleotides, the CDR3 is TGTACCAGCAGCTTGGACTTACGCGACACTGAAGCTTTCTTT. Translating gives CTSSLDLRDTEAFF. Full variable domain (outside the CDR3, taken from reference TRBV5-6 and TRBJ1-1): DAGVTQSPTHLIKTRGQQVTLRCSPKSGHDTVSWYQQALGQGPQFIFQYYEEEERQRGNFPDRFSGHQFPNYSSELNVNALLLGDSALYLCTSSLDLRDTEAFFGQGTRLTVV.

The J gene is TRBJ2-3, the V gene TRBV7-2, with D tentatively TRBD1 (6 bases). Germline CDR1 SGHTA, CDR2 FQGNSA. The V and J ends lost 1 base and 5 bases respectively, with 10 bases between them. This CDR3 comprises 14 residues. The CDR3 DNA reads TGTGCCAGCAGCTTAGACAGGGTCAAAGATACGCAGTATTTT. Its protein product is CASSLDRVKDTQYF.

This clonotype was seen a handful of times. The rearrangement uses TRBV6-1 and TRBJ1-1; D may be TRBD1 (6 bases). This CDR3 is built from 14 residues. Trimming pared 7 bases from V and 5 bases from J, leaving 17 bases between. CDR1 and CDR2 from the germline V gene are MNHNS and SASEGT. CDR3 DNA: TGTGCCAGCACCGAATATACAGGGAAGACTGAAGCTTTCTTT. This encodes CASTEYTGKTEAFF.

This chain's CDR3 is CASNRQGVGYEQYF. In nucleotides, the CDR3 is TGTGCCAGCAACCGACAGGGGGTTGGGTACGAGCAGTACTTC. The J gene is TRBJ2-7, the V gene TRBV12-3 or TRBV12-4, with TRBD1 identical over 9 bases. The CDR3 covers 14 residues. V lost 7 bases and J lost 4; bases outside the gene matches: 8.

This clonotype was counted a few times. The genes are TRBV6-1 and TRBJ1-5; D is possibly TRBD1 (6 bases). With 6 bases removed from V and 2 bases from J, the gap between germline ends came to 20 bases. CDR3 length equals 17 residues. Germline V gene lookup returns CDR1 MNHNS and CDR2 SASEGT. CDR3 nucleotide sequence: TGTGCCAGCAGCCCTCTACAGGGTAGGGGAGGCAATCAGCCCCAGCATTTT. It yields the protein CASSPLQGRGGNQPQHF.

The chain uses TRBV20-1 and TRBJ1-1; TRBD1 agrees at 7 bases. Losses at the gene ends were 5 bases for V and 1 base for J; bases not matched to a gene: 10. Germline CDR1 is DFQATT and CDR2 is SNEGSKA (reference sequence). There are 15 residues in the CDR3. This CDR3 is CSALQGVVRNTEAFF. CDR3 bases: TGCAGTGCTCTTCAGGGGGTGGTTAGGAACACTGAAGCTTTCTTT.

This chain joins TRBV20-1 and TRBJ1-2; D may be TRBD1 (5 bases). The germline CDR1 and CDR2 sequences are DFQATT and SNEGSKA (reference sequence). CDR3 length: 15 residues. Trimming cost V 1 base and J 4 bases, with 16 bases left between them. In DNA, the CDR3 is TGCAGTGCTAGAGGGAACAGGCGGACACTCTATGGCTACACCTTC. It translates to CSARGNRRTLYGYTF.

The rearrangement joins TRBV19 to TRBJ1-6; 10 bases line up with TRBD1. The J segment lost 6 bases and the V segment lost 5 bases, leaving 7 bases of the junction unmatched. Per germline, CDR1 LNHDA and CDR2 SQIVND (reference sequence). The CDR3 runs to 16 residues. The CDR3 DNA reads TGTGCCAGTAGTTCTCGCCGGGACAGGGGTAATTCACCCCTCCACTTT. It translates to CASSSRRDRGNSPLHF.

This rearrangement joins TRBV7-9 to TRBJ1-6; unclear D gene. Trimming removed 4 bases from V and 11 bases from J, with 15 bases in between. The CDR3 runs 14 residues. Germline CDR1 reads SEHNR; CDR2 reads FQNEAQ (reference sequence). The chain's CDR3 is CASSSRGVGAPLHF. The DNA for the CDR3 is TGTGCCAGCAGCTCGCGGGGAGTAGGTGCACCCCTCCACTTT. Drawing the rest from reference TRBV7-9 and TRBJ1-6, the complete variable domain is DTGVSQNPRHKITKRGQNVTFRCDPISEHNRLYWYRQTLGQGPEFLTYFQNEAQLEKSRLLSDRFSAERPKGSFSTLEIQRTEQGDSAMYLCASSSRGVGAPLHFGNGTRLTVT.

The chain links TRBV27 to TRBJ2-1; no firm D call. The CDR3 sequence is 14 residues long. Trimming cost V 8 bases and J 2 bases, with 13 bases left between them. Germline-derived CDR1 and CDR2 are MNHEY and SMNVEV (reference sequence). The CDR3 reads CASGRQLTYNEQFF. The CDR3 DNA reads TGTGCCAGCGGAAGGCAGCTAACCTACAATGAGCAGTTCTTC.

The CDR3 protein is CASSSPGQGWPNYGYTF. The CDR3 DNA reads TGTGCCAGCAGTTCTCCGGGACAGGGATGGCCTAACTATGGCTACACCTTC. The gene calls are TRBV28 and TRBJ1-2, with 9 bases lining up with TRBD1. The germline V gene encodes CDR1 MDHEN and CDR2 SYDVKM. The trim removed 4 bases at V and 0 bases at J, leaving 9 bases unmatched. The CDR3 has 17 residues.

This chain uses TRBV4-1 with TRBJ1-2, with 11 nucleotides matching TRBD1. Looked up from germline, CDR1 is MGHRA and CDR2 is YSYEKL. The V gene end was trimmed by 0 bases and the J gene end by 7 bases; junction bases not matched to a gene: 13. The CDR3 spans 18 residues. The CDR3 sequence: CASSQDIRTGGGSIGYTF. In nucleotides, the CDR3 is TGCGCCAGCAGCCAAGATATCCGGACAGGGGGCGGCTCTATTGGCTACACCTTC.

The gene calls are TRBV7-6 and TRBJ2-5, with 8 bases lining up with TRBD1. The CDR3 consists of 15 residues. Germline trimming cut 5 bases from V and 5 bases from J; bases unmatched to any gene: 10. Germline CDR1 is SGHVS and CDR2 is FNYEAQ. The CDR3 loop is CASSVRQGQGETQYF. The CDR3 bases are TGTGCCAGCAGCGTAAGACAGGGGCAGGGTGAGACCCAGTACTTC.

The chain employs TRBV19 and TRBJ1-5, with 8 positions matching TRBD1. Looked up from germline, CDR1 is LNHDA and CDR2 is SQIVND (reference sequence). The V gene end was trimmed by 5 bases and the J gene end by 7 bases; junction bases not matched to a gene: 10. This CDR3 has 15 amino acids. The CDR3 DNA reads TGTGCCAGTAGTCCGGGCGGACAGGGTTGGCAGCCCCAGCATTTT. It is translated as CASSPGGQGWQPQHF.

V usage is TRBV30 and J usage is TRBJ2-7; D assignment may be TRBD1 or TRBD2 (5 bases each). Germline CDR1 and CDR2: GTSNPN and SVGIG (reference sequence). The CDR3 is made up of 14 amino acids. The V end was cut by 4 bases, the J end by 3 bases, with 16 bases between. In DNA, the CDR3 is TGTGCCTGGATCTACCGGGACCTGGTCTACGAGCAGTACTTC. Translating gives CAWIYRDLVYEQYF. Full variable domain (outside the CDR3, taken from reference TRBV30 and TRBJ2-7): SQTIHQWPATLVQPVGSPLSLECTVEGTSNPNLYWYRQAAGRGLQLLFYSVGIGQISSEVPQNLSASRPQDRQFILSSKKLLLSDSGFYLCAWIYRDLVYEQYFGPGTRLTVT.

The chain has TRBV6-4 and TRBJ1-5, with TRBD1 as a possible D gene (5 bases). Trimming shortened V by 4 bases and J by 1 base, and 5 bases separated the two germline ends. From germline, CDR1 is MRHNA and CDR2 SNTAGT. The CDR3 contains 13 residues. The CDR3 spells CASSGQSNQPQHF. The CDR3 DNA reads TGTGCCAGCAGTGGACAGAGCAATCAGCCCCAGCATTTT.

The V call is TRBV6-1, the J call TRBJ2-7, with TRBD2 identical over 8 bases. This CDR3 has 14 residues. V shed 5 bases and J 3 bases; nucleotides not matched to a gene: 6. In germline, CDR1 is MNHNS, CDR2 SASEGT. CDR3 nucleotides: TGTGCCAGCAGTCGCTTAGCGGGAATCTACGAGCAGTACTTC. Protein sequence: CASSRLAGIYEQYF.